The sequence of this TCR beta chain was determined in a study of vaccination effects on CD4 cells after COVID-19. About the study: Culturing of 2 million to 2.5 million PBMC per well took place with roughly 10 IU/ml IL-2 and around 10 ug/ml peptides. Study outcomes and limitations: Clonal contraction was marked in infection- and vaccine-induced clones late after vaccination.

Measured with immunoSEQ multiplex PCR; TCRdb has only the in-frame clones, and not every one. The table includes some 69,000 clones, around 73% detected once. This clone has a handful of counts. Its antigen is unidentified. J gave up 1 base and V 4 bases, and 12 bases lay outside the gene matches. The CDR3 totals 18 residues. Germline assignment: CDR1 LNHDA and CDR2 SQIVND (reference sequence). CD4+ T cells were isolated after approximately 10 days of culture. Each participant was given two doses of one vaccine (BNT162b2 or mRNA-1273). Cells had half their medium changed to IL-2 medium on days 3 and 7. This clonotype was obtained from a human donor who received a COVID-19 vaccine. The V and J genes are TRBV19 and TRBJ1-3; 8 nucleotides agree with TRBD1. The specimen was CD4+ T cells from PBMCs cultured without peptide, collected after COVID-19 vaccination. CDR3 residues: CASSNYLRDRGSGNTIYF. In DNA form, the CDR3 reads TGTGCCAGTAGTAACTACCTGAGAGACAGGGGTTCTGGAAACACCATATATTTT.